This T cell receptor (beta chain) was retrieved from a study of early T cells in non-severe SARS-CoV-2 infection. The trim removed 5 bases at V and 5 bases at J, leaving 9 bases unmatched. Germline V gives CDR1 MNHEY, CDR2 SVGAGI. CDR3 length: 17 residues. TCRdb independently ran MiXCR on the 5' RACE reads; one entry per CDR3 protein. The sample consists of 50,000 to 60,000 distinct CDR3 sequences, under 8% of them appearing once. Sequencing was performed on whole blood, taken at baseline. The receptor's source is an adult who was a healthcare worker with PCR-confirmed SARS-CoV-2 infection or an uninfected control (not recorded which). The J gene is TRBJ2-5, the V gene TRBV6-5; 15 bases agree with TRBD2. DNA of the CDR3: TGTGCCAGCAGTGCACGGGGACTAGCGGGGGGACAGGAGACCCAGTACTTC. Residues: CASSARGLAGGQETQYF.